A selection of T cell receptor beta chains follows, all from one sample in a study of T-cell reconstitution after alpha-beta-depleted transplantation in children. One entry per CDR3 protein results from TCRdb running MiXCR on the PCR reads. The profile shows roughly 120,000 distinct CDR3 sequences, around 10% of them singletons. The specimen comprised PBMCs from the stem cell graft donor, sampled from the stem cell graft. All receptors come from a human donor who donated a stem cell graft to a child with acute lymphoblastic leukemia. Each CDR3 is given with its conserved first and last residue. A D gene is named only where the DNA matches it firmly. Size is stated for part of the rows, as once, few or many counts, or as a class when the clone is expanded.

J gene: TRBJ1-4
clone size: many
D gene: -
V gene: TRBV7-2
CDR3 DNA: TGTGCCAGCAGCCGGGGGGCAGGGACGAGAGTGTTTTTT
CDR3 protein: CASSRGAGTRVFF

J gene: TRBJ2-5
clone size: many
D gene: -
V gene: TRBV5-1
CDR3 DNA: TGCGCCAGCAGCCTCACCTCAGAGACCCAGTACTTC
CDR3 protein: CASSLTSETQYF

J gene: TRBJ2-1
clone size: -
D gene: TRBD1
V gene: TRBV5-6
CDR3 DNA: TGTGCCAGCAGTTTTGTAGGACAGGGCCCAAACAATGAGCAGTTCTTC
CDR3 protein: CASSFVGQGPNNEQFF

J gene: TRBJ1-1
clone size: many
D gene: -
V gene: TRBV18
CDR3 DNA: TGTGCCAGCTCAACGGGCAACACTGAAGCTTTCTTT
CDR3 protein: CASSTGNTEAFF

J gene: TRBJ2-1
clone size: many
D gene: -
V gene: TRBV18
CDR3 DNA: TGTGCCAGCTCACCCGCCGGGGAGCAGTTCTTC
CDR3 protein: CASSPAGEQFF

J gene: TRBJ2-3
clone size: -
D gene: -
V gene: TRBV7-2
CDR3 DNA: TGTGCCAGCAGCTCCTTAGACACAGATACGCAGTATTTT
CDR3 protein: CASSSLDTDTQYF

J gene: TRBJ2-2
clone size: many
D gene: -
V gene: TRBV6-2/TRBV6-3
CDR3 DNA: TGTGCCAGCAGTTACTCCAGGGCGGCCGGGGAGCTGTTTTTT
CDR3 protein: CASSYSRAAGELFF

J gene: TRBJ1-1
clone size: many
D gene: -
V gene: TRBV29-1
CDR3 DNA: TGCAGCGTTGAAGGGGAGGGGAACACTGAAGCTTTCTTT
CDR3 protein: CSVEGEGNTEAFF

J gene: TRBJ2-2
clone size: many
D gene: -
V gene: TRBV6-1
CDR3 DNA: TGTTCCATCACTAATAGGAACACCGGGGAGCTGTTTTTT
CDR3 protein: CSITNRNTGELFF

J gene: TRBJ1-2
clone size: -
D gene: -
V gene: TRBV7-9
CDR3 DNA: TGTGCCAGCAGCTCGGAAGTCTATGGCTACACCTTC
CDR3 protein: CASSSEVYGYTF

J gene: TRBJ1-5
clone size: -
D gene: -
V gene: TRBV4-2
CDR3 DNA: TGTGCCATCAGCCCCGGGTGGCAGCGGAACAATCAGCCCCAGCATTTT
CDR3 protein: CAISPGWQRNNQPQHF

J gene: TRBJ1-2
clone size: many
D gene: -
V gene: TRBV13
CDR3 DNA: TGTGCCAGCAGCTCACGGGGCCGGGGCTACACCTTC
CDR3 protein: CASSSRGRGYTF

J gene: TRBJ2-5
clone size: many
D gene: -
V gene: TRBV7-2
CDR3 DNA: TGTGCCAGCAGGTGGGCAGGGTGGCAAGAGACCCAGTACTTC
CDR3 protein: CASRWAGWQETQYF

J gene: TRBJ2-2
clone size: many
D gene: -
V gene: TRBV6-5
CDR3 DNA: TGTGCCAGCAGTCGCGGACCCAACACCGGGGAGCTGTTTTTT
CDR3 protein: CASSRGPNTGELFF

J gene: TRBJ2-7
clone size: many
D gene: TRBD2
V gene: TRBV29-1
CDR3 DNA: TGCAGCGTTGCCAAAGGGACTAGCGGGAGAGTAGCCTACGAGCAGTACTTC
CDR3 protein: CSVAKGTSGRVAYEQYF

J gene: TRBJ2-5
clone size: many
D gene: -
V gene: TRBV4-2
CDR3 DNA: TGTGCCAGCAGCCAACCCCCAGTGGGAGAGACCCAGTACTTC
CDR3 protein: CASSQPPVGETQYF

J gene: TRBJ1-5
clone size: many
D gene: -
V gene: TRBV19
CDR3 DNA: TGTGCCAGTAGTATCGGGGGGGCGGGGACGCGGGCGAATCAGCCCCAGCATTTT
CDR3 protein: CASSIGGAGTRANQPQHF

J gene: TRBJ1-4
clone size: many
D gene: -
V gene: TRBV5-1
CDR3 DNA: TGCGCCAGCAGCTTACGGGGGGGACGCGGTGGAGCTAATGAAAAACTGTTTTTT
CDR3 protein: CASSLRGGRGGANEKLFF

J gene: TRBJ1-1
clone size: many
D gene: -
V gene: TRBV7-2
CDR3 DNA: TGTGCCAGCAGGTTTAGTACGGGGGGTTTGCCTGAAGCTTTCTTT
CDR3 protein: CASRFSTGGLPEAFF

J gene: TRBJ1-1
clone size: many
D gene: TRBD1
V gene: TRBV4-3
CDR3 DNA: TGCGCCAGCAGCCCCTCCATAGGACAGGGGGCTGAAGCTTTCTTT
CDR3 protein: CASSPSIGQGAEAFF

J gene: TRBJ2-7
clone size: few
D gene: -
V gene: TRBV4-3
CDR3 DNA: TGCGCCAGCAGCCAAGAGCCTCAGGGAGTCGAGCAGTACTTC
CDR3 protein: CASSQEPQGVEQYF

J gene: TRBJ1-3
clone size: many
D gene: -
V gene: TRBV7-2
CDR3 DNA: TGTGCCAGCAGCTTAGTCCAAGGGGGAACTGGAAACACCATATATTTT
CDR3 protein: CASSLVQGGTGNTIYF

J gene: TRBJ2-7
clone size: many
D gene: -
V gene: TRBV7-2
CDR3 DNA: TGTGCCAGCAGCTTACCGGTTAGTTCCTACGAGCAGTACTTC
CDR3 protein: CASSLPVSSYEQYF

J gene: TRBJ1-1
clone size: many
D gene: -
V gene: TRBV28
CDR3 DNA: TGTGCCAGCAGTCCCCTGGACCGGGAGAACACTGAAGCTTTCTTT
CDR3 protein: CASSPLDRENTEAFF

J gene: TRBJ2-2
clone size: many
D gene: -
V gene: TRBV4-3
CDR3 DNA: TGCGCCAGCAGCCAGTCGAAGGGGAACGGGGAGCTGTTTTTT
CDR3 protein: CASSQSKGNGELFF

J gene: TRBJ1-2
clone size: many
D gene: TRBD1
V gene: TRBV5-1
CDR3 DNA: TGCGCCAGCAGCCAAGGACAGGGTGGCTACACCTTC
CDR3 protein: CASSQGQGGYTF

J gene: TRBJ2-1
clone size: many
D gene: TRBD1
V gene: TRBV12-3/TRBV12-4
CDR3 DNA: TGTGCCAGCAGTTCCAGGGGGCAGGCCTACAATGAGCAGTTCTTC
CDR3 protein: CASSSRGQAYNEQFF

J gene: TRBJ2-7
clone size: many
D gene: -
V gene: TRBV9
CDR3 DNA: TGTGCCAGCAGCGTAGGTTCGGGCGTCCACGAGCAGTACTTC
CDR3 protein: CASSVGSGVHEQYF